The 23 T cell receptor beta chains in this list originate from one sample, sequenced in a study of blood T cell repertoires in COVID-19. The data were produced by immunoSEQ multiplex PCR, yet TCRdb's version contains in-frame clones alone and is incomplete. The sample carries fewer than 45,000 clones, 85% to 90% recorded once. The sequencing input was peripheral blood. Every receptor here comes from a man aged 55 to 70 with active or convalescent COVID-19.

In nucleotides, the CDR3 is TGTGCCAGCAGCTTAGGACTAGCAGAGAACACCGGGGAGCTGTTTTTT. Translated, it gives CASSLGLAENTGELFF. V and J are TRBV7-8 and TRBJ2-2, with 7 bases matching TRBD2. Trimming removed 1 base from V and 1 base from J; junction bases left unmatched: 3. CDR3 size: 16 residues. The germline V gene has CDR1 SGHVS and CDR2 FQNEAQ.

This clone appeared once. The V call is TRBV29-1, the J call TRBJ2-2, with 7 bases fitting TRBD1. V was clipped by 4 bases and J by 3 bases; unmatched bases: 2. The CDR3 totals 13 residues. CDR1 is SQVTM, CDR2 ANQGSEA, per germline. The DNA of the CDR3 is TGCAGCGTTGCGGGACAGTACACCGGGGAGCTGTTTTTT. Encoded protein: CSVAGQYTGELFF.

V and J are TRBV2 and TRBJ1-5, with D possibly TRBD1 on 6 matching bases. Germline V gene lookup returns CDR1 SNHLY and CDR2 FYNNEI. CDR3 length: 13 residues. The germline V and J ends were trimmed by 3 bases and 9 bases, with 12 bases remaining between them. CDR3 residues: CASSDRGVRPQHF. Written as DNA, the CDR3 is TGTGCCAGCAGTGACAGGGGAGTTCGGCCCCAGCATTTT.

This chain links TRBV5-1 with TRBJ1-1; D remains ambiguous. The V gene's germline CDR1 is SGHRS and CDR2 YFSETQ. Trimming removed 4 bases from V and 1 base from J, with 8 bases in between. This CDR3 contains 13 residues. CDR3 DNA sequence: TGCGCCAGCAGCGTTACCGGGAACACTGAAGCTTTCTTT. It encodes CASSVTGNTEAFF. The full variable domain, with the rest looked up from reference TRBV5-1 and TRBJ1-1, is KAGVTQTPRYLIKTRGQQVTLSCSPISGHRSVSWYQQTPGQGLQFLFEYFSETQRNKGNFPGRFSGRQFSNSRSEMNVSTLELGDSALYLCASSVTGNTEAFFGQGTRLTVV.

This chain uses TRBV4-1 with TRBJ1-3; the D is unclear. The CDR3 consists of 17 residues. V was trimmed by 3 bases and J by 0 bases, leaving 15 bases between them. Germline CDR1 reads MGHRA; CDR2 reads YSYEKL. CDR3 amino acids: CASSQGGDRSSGNTIYF. The DNA for the CDR3 is TGCGCCAGCAGCCAGGGAGGAGACCGGAGCTCTGGAAACACCATATATTTT.

The chain carries TRBV4-2 and TRBJ2-7, with 7 bases matching TRBD2. Germline V CDR1 and CDR2: LGHNA, YNFKEQ. Trimming removed 1 base from V and 3 bases from J; junction bases left unmatched: 0. This CDR3 is 13 amino acids long. In DNA form, the CDR3 reads TGTGCCAGCAGCCAAGGGACTAGCTACGAGCAGTACTTC. It codes for CASSQGTSYEQYF.

The J gene is TRBJ2-5, the V gene TRBV18; 7 bases match TRBD2. Trimming took 3 bases from V and 3 from J; bases not matched to a gene: 7. CDR1 is KGHSH, CDR2 LQKENI, per germline. The CDR3 totals 15 residues. This chain's CDR3 is CASSPLTGTKETQYF. CDR3 sequence (DNA): TGTGCCAGCTCACCGCTAACCGGGACTAAAGAGACCCAGTACTTC.

The chain joins TRBV9 to TRBJ1-2; perhaps TRBD1 as D (6 bases). The CDR3 sequence is 15 residues long. The V end was cut by 3 bases, the J end by 1 base, with 13 bases between. Germline V gene data show CDR1 as SGDLS and CDR2 as YYNGEE. Here the CDR3 reads CASSDSDRLNYGYTF. CDR3 DNA: TGTGCCAGCAGCGATAGTGACAGGCTTAACTATGGCTACACCTTC. Together with reference TRBV9 and TRBJ1-2, the CDR3 gives the full variable domain: DSGVTQTPKHLITATGQRVTLRCSPRSGDLSVYWYQQSLDQGLQFLIQYYNGEERAKGNILERFSAQQFPDLHSELNLSSLELGDSALYFCASSDSDRLNYGYTFGSGTRLTVV.

The CDR3 DNA is TGTGCCACCAGTTCAACTCGAGGGACTAGCGGGAGAACTGGGGCCAACGTCCTGACTTTC. Amino acid sequence: CATSSTRGTSGRTGANVLTF. This sequence joins TRBV24-1 and TRBJ2-6; 14 bases match TRBD2. The CDR3 is 20 amino acids. The V segment lost 6 bases and the J segment 2 bases; nucleotides outside the gene matches: 11. Germline CDR1 KGHDR, CDR2 SFDVKD.

The J gene is TRBJ2-4, the V gene TRBV6-5; D is perhaps TRBD1 (8 bases). V lost 6 bases to trimming and J lost 10 bases, with 19 bases between them. CDR3 length equals 14 residues. Germline V gives CDR1 MNHEY, CDR2 SVGAGI. The DNA for the CDR3 is TGTGCCAGCAGGACAGGGGAGGGTTCTAGGATTCAGTACTTC. Its protein product is CASRTGEGSRIQYF.

This clone appeared once. J is TRBJ2-7 and V is TRBV24-1, with 12 bases lining up with TRBD1. The CDR3 is 15 amino acids. J lost 6 bases, V lost 3 bases, and 5 bases had no gene match. Germline loops: CDR1 KGHDR, CDR2 SFDVKD. The CDR3 nucleotides read TGTGCCACCAGTGATCCCGGGACAGGGGGCGTCGAGCAGTACTTC. Its protein is CATSDPGTGGVEQYF.

The chain recombines TRBV19 with TRBJ1-1, with 8 bases aligning to TRBD1. V was pared by 6 bases and J by 5 bases, with 11 bases of the junction left unmatched. CDR3 length equals 15 residues. CDR1 and CDR2 (germline): LNHDA, SQIVND (reference sequence). The DNA for the CDR3 is TGTGCCAGTAGGGCGACAGGGGTCGATGAGACTGAAGCTTTCTTT. Encoded protein: CASRATGVDETEAFF.

The V and J genes are TRBV2 and TRBJ2-2, with D possibly TRBD2 on 5 matching bases. This CDR3 spans 15 amino acids. The germline V gene has CDR1 SNHLY and CDR2 FYNNEI. Trimming took 7 bases from V and 5 from J, leaving 17 bases between them. CDR3 DNA: TGTGCCAGCATCCCCTGGGTCTCGGGAACCGGGGAGCTGTTTTTT. It specifies CASIPWVSGTGELFF.

In the case of this clone: Other DNA sequences of this sample code for an identical CDR3. V and J are TRBV9 and TRBJ2-1, with 10 bases that match TRBD2. In germline, CDR1 is SGDLS, CDR2 YYNGEE. J lost 3 bases, V lost 4 bases, and 1 base had no gene match. The CDR3 spans 14 residues. The CDR3 nucleotides read TGTGCCAGCAGCCCTAGCGGGAGCTACAATGAGCAGTTCTTC. Protein: CASSPSGSYNEQFF. Full variable domain (outside the CDR3, taken from reference TRBV9 and TRBJ2-1): DSGVTQTPKHLITATGQRVTLRCSPRSGDLSVYWYQQSLDQGLQFLIQYYNGEERAKGNILERFSAQQFPDLHSELNLSSLELGDSALYFCASSPSGSYNEQFFGPGTRLTVL.

The chain combines TRBV28 with TRBJ2-4; tentative D call: TRBD2 (5 bases). Trimming shortened V by 7 bases and J by 10 bases, and 11 bases separated the two germline ends. Germline CDR1 reads MDHEN; CDR2 reads SYDVKM. The CDR3 length is 11 residues. CDR3: CASIGLGIQYF. The CDR3 nucleotides are TGTGCCAGCATAGGACTCGGTATTCAGTACTTC.

The chain recombines TRBV2 with TRBJ2-1; D is uncertain. The CDR3 contains 11 residues. The germline V and J ends were trimmed by 2 bases and 9 bases, with 5 bases remaining between them. CDR1 and CDR2 from the germline V gene are SNHLY and FYNNEI. The CDR3 sequence is CASSELGEQFF. DNA for the CDR3: TGTGCCAGCAGTGAACTAGGTGAGCAGTTCTTC.

The V and J genes are TRBV12-3 or TRBV12-4 and TRBJ1-2; D is uncertain. Trimming removed 4 bases from V and 3 bases from J, with 9 bases in between. This CDR3 spans 13 amino acids. The CDR3 nucleotides read TGTGCCAGCAGTTACCACAGTTACTATGGCTACACCTTC. Translated: CASSYHSYYGYTF.

This chain connects TRBV19 to TRBJ1-2; D remains unclear. Trimming took 6 bases from V and 4 from J, leaving 18 bases between them. This CDR3 is 15 amino acids long. Germline assignment: CDR1 LNHDA and CDR2 SQIVND (reference sequence). The CDR3 DNA reads as TGTGCCAGTAGAGATACACGCAGAGGAATCTATGGCTACACCTTC. Amino acids: CASRDTRRGIYGYTF.

The V call is TRBV4-3, the J call TRBJ1-5; D is undetermined. Germline V gene sequence: CDR1 LGHNA, CDR2 YSLEER. V lost 0 bases and J lost 4, with 4 bases in between. The CDR3 is made up of 13 amino acids. The CDR3 loop is CASSQETNQPQHF. CDR3 DNA: TGCGCCAGCAGCCAAGAAACTAATCAGCCCCAGCATTTT.

The table lists this clone with a few counts. This CDR3 is CASSLGRGAYRNQPQHF. For the CDR3, the DNA is TGTGCCAGCAGTTTGGGCAGGGGAGCGTATCGCAATCAGCCCCAGCATTTT. This rearrangement joins TRBV28 to TRBJ1-5; the D gene is possibly TRBD1 (6 bases). From germline, CDR1 is MDHEN and CDR2 SYDVKM. V was cut by 3 bases and J by 2 bases, with 17 bases left in between. The CDR3 loop spans 17 amino acids.

The gene calls are TRBV7-3 and TRBJ2-1; TRBD2 aligns across 8 bases. V lost 5 bases to trimming and J lost 9 bases; unmatched junction nucleotides: 6. The CDR3 extends over 13 amino acids. Germline V gene lookup returns CDR1 SGHTA and CDR2 FQGTGA. The CDR3 sequence is CASSPQREFEQFF. CDR3 nucleotide sequence: TGTGCCAGCAGCCCTCAGCGGGAGTTTGAGCAGTTCTTC.

The chain joins TRBV12-3 or TRBV12-4 to TRBJ2-1, with D unresolved. The length of the CDR3 is 13 residues. V lost 5 bases to trimming and J lost 3 bases, with 8 bases between them. CDR3 nucleotides: TGTGCCAGCAGTCCAAGCAACTACAATGAGCAGTTCTTC. Residues: CASSPSNYNEQFF.

As DNA, the CDR3 is TGTGCCAGCAGCCCGAGGCGGGGGTCTGGAAACACCATATATTTT. Its translation: CASSPRRGSGNTIYF. The chain links TRBV7-9 to TRBJ1-3, with D possibly being TRBD1 (5 bases). V lost 5 bases, J lost 1 base, and 12 bases lay in between. CDR3 length: 15 amino acids. CDR1 and CDR2 (germline): SEHNR, FQNEAQ (reference sequence). The variable domain in full, with the rest retrieved from reference TRBV7-9 and TRBJ1-3, is DTGVSQNPRHKITKRGQNVTFRCDPISEHNRLYWYRQTLGQGPEFLTYFQNEAQLEKSRLLSDRFSAERPKGSFSTLEIQRTEQGDSAMYLCASSPRRGSGNTIYFGEGSWLTVV.